The 32 T cell receptor beta chains reported below all come from one sample, sequenced in a study of T cell clusters in autoimmune cytopenias. TRB amplification used 250 ng of peripheral blood genomic DNA. One tube held mixed TRB-A and TRB-B primer pools for touch-down PCR. TCRdb re-called the multiplex PCR reads, yielding one record per CDR3 amino acid sequence without DNA. Recorded for this sample: some 6,200 distinct CDR3 sequences. This sample also belongs to another study, concerning T cell repertoires in aging, cancer and after chemotherapy.

Material for sequencing was peripheral blood. The source of these receptors is a human donor in good health.

The chain has TRBV20-1 and TRBJ1-1. Germline V lookup: CDR1 DFQATT, CDR2 SNEGSKA (reference sequence). The CDR3 loop spans 13 amino acids. CDR3 sequence: CSARKDTHTEAFF.

V usage is TRBV14 and J usage is TRBJ2-5; no DNA is available, so the TRBD2 call from TCRdb remains unchecked. Germline V lookup: CDR1 SGHDN, CDR2 FVKESK. The CDR3 consists of 13 residues. This chain's CDR3 is CASRLAGGETQYF.

The rearrangement links TRBV6-2 or TRBV6-3 to TRBJ1-5; the D call from TCRdb, TRBD1, cannot be confirmed without DNA. From germline, CDR1 is MNHEY and CDR2 SVGEGT. This CDR3 has 17 amino acids. CDR3 residues: CASSPALNRWGNQPQHF.

The V and J genes are TRBV6-5 and TRBJ1-2; TCRdb names TRBD1, which stays unverified in the absence of DNA. The CDR3 consists of 15 residues. Germline values: CDR1 MNHEY, CDR2 SVGAGI. The chain's CDR3 is CASSYATGGPYGYTF.

This chain uses TRBV7-9 with TRBJ2-4. Germline-derived CDR1 and CDR2 are SEHNR and FQNEAQ (reference sequence). CDR3 length equals 14 residues. The CDR3 reads CASSFGTSQNIQYF. The full variable domain, in which reference TRBV7-9 and TRBJ2-4 provide the parts outside the CDR3, is DTGVSQNPRHKITKRGQNVTFRCDPISEHNRLYWYRQTLGQGPEFLTYFQNEAQLEKSRLLSDRFSAERPKGSFSTLEIQRTEQGDSAMYLCASSFGTSQNIQYFGAGTRLSVL.

This chain links TRBV19 with TRBJ1-1. Germline V gene sequence: CDR1 LNHDA, CDR2 SQIVND (reference sequence). The CDR3 contains 12 residues. The CDR3 loop reads CASSLEGTEAFF. The full variable domain, its missing parts supplied by reference TRBV19 and TRBJ1-1, is DGGITQSPKYLFRKEGQNVTLSCEQNLNHDAMYWYRQDPGQGLRLIYYSQIVNDFQKGDIAEGYSVSREKKESFPLTVTSAQKNPTAFYLCASSLEGTEAFFGQGTRLTVV.

This chain uses TRBV15 with TRBJ1-2; absent DNA, TCRdb's TRBD1 call cannot be checked. Per germline, CDR1 LNHNV and CDR2 YYDKDF (reference sequence). This CDR3 comprises 17 residues. The CDR3 loop is CATRPTGAGDANYGYTF.

The chain's CDR3 is CASTKGTSGGQETQYF. The chain employs TRBV19 and TRBJ2-5; the TRBD2 assignment by TCRdb is unverifiable without DNA. Germline V CDR1 and CDR2: LNHDA, SQIVND (reference sequence). The CDR3 is 16 residues long.

This clonotype is classed as medium-sized (0.01 to 0.1%) by frequency. The chain carries TRBV5-5 and TRBJ1-1; the D gene TCRdb calls, TRBD1, cannot be checked with no DNA. The CDR3 extends over 15 amino acids. CDR1 is SGHKS and CDR2 is YYEKEE in the germline V gene (reference sequence). This CDR3 is CASSLVGTQNTEAFF. Full variable domain (outside the CDR3, taken from reference TRBV5-5 and TRBJ1-1): DAGVTQSPTHLIKTRGQQVTLRCSPISGHKSVSWYQQVLGQGPQFIFQYYEKEERGRGNFPDRFSARQFPNYSSELNVNALLLGDSALYLCASSLVGTQNTEAFFGQGTRLTVV.

The chain has TRBV20-1 and TRBJ2-5; TCRdb proposes TRBD1, but this gene call is untestable without DNA. The CDR3 sequence is 14 residues long. Germline V CDR1 and CDR2: DFQATT, SNEGSKA (reference sequence). This CDR3 reads CSASSGNHQETQYF.

By frequency, this clonotype is medium-sized. The chain is built from TRBV6-1 and TRBJ2-7; TCRdb proposes TRBD1, but this gene call is untestable without DNA. Looked up from germline, CDR1 is MNHNS and CDR2 is SASEGT. CDR3 size: 12 residues. This CDR3 is CASSFQGGEQYF.

The chain has TRBV20-1 and TRBJ2-3; TCRdb picks TRBD2, but there is no DNA to check that call. Germline CDR1 DFQATT, CDR2 SNEGSKA (reference sequence). This CDR3 spans 12 amino acids. CDR3 in amino acids: CSAPRGGDTQYF.

The chain uses TRBV13 and TRBJ1-4; TCRdb's D gene call, TRBD1, goes unchecked for lack of DNA. Germline V gene data show CDR1 as PRHDT and CDR2 as FYEKMQ (reference sequence). There are 14 residues in the CDR3. The CDR3 loop is CASSFQGVNEKLFF. Drawing the rest from reference TRBV13 and TRBJ1-4, the complete variable domain is AAGVIQSPRHLIKEKRETATLKCYPIPRHDTVYWYQQGPGQDPQFLISFYEKMQSDKGSIPDRFSAQQFSDYHSELNMSSLELGDSALYFCASSFQGVNEKLFFGSGTQLSVL.

According to its frequency, this clonotype is medium-sized. CDR3 protein: CASTRMEEGGETQYF. The J gene is TRBJ2-5, the V gene TRBV6-1; the D gene TCRdb calls, TRBD2, cannot be checked with no DNA. CDR1 and CDR2 from the germline V gene are MNHNS and SASEGT. The CDR3 sequence is 15 residues long.

Frequency places this clonotype as medium-sized. The chain carries TRBV19 and TRBJ2-2; TCRdb returns TRBD1, unconfirmable since there is no DNA. The germline gives CDR1 LNHDA, CDR2 SQIVND (reference sequence). The CDR3 totals 16 residues. CDR3 protein: CASSPRQGVDTGELFF.

This clonotype is identified as medium-sized from frequency. CDR3 amino acids: CAWSVTGWAYEQYF. The V gene is TRBV30, the J gene TRBJ2-7; TCRdb's D gene call, TRBD1, goes unchecked for lack of DNA. Germline lookup yields CDR1 GTSNPN and CDR2 SVGIG (reference sequence). The CDR3 runs 14 residues.

The chain employs TRBV18 and TRBJ1-6; the TCRdb D gene call, TRBD1, has no DNA to confirm it. Germline lookup yields CDR1 KGHSH and CDR2 LQKENI. The CDR3 totals 15 residues. The CDR3 protein is CASSPDWGRNSPLHF.

V and J are TRBV20-1 and TRBJ2-1. This CDR3 contains 15 residues. CDR1 is DFQATT, CDR2 SNEGSKA, per germline (reference sequence). CDR3 sequence: CSARDTASAYNEQFF.

The V call is TRBV5-5, the J call TRBJ1-2; TCRdb proposes TRBD1, but this gene call is untestable without DNA. This CDR3 is built from 19 residues. The germline V gene has CDR1 SGHKS and CDR2 YYEKEE (reference sequence). The chain's CDR3 is CASSSGLFTGIQSNYGYTF.

This clonotype is deemed medium-sized (0.01 to 0.1%) by its frequency. The gene calls are TRBV30 and TRBJ2-1; the D gene TCRdb calls, TRBD2, cannot be checked with no DNA. Germline CDR1 is GTSNPN and CDR2 is SVGIG (reference sequence). This CDR3 has 11 amino acids. CDR3 amino acids: CAWTSGGEQFF.

This sequence joins TRBV12-3 or TRBV12-4 and TRBJ1-5. The CDR3 contains 13 residues. The CDR3 sequence: CASSPAFNQPQHF.

By frequency, this clonotype is medium-sized (0.01 to 0.1%). The V call is TRBV12-3 or TRBV12-4, the J call TRBJ2-1; the TCRdb call, TRBD1, lacks DNA for checking. CDR3 size: 14 residues. CDR3 amino acids: CASSLALRGREQFF.

The chain links TRBV12-3 or TRBV12-4 to TRBJ1-4; absent DNA, TCRdb's TRBD1 call cannot be checked. The CDR3 is 13 amino acids. The CDR3 protein is CASSPGVGEKLFF.

Measured by frequency, this clonotype is medium-sized. The J gene is TRBJ1-6, the V gene TRBV7-2. CDR1 SGHTA and CDR2 FQGNSA come from the germline V gene. This CDR3 has 14 residues. The CDR3 is CASSPGSYNSPLHF.

The chain has TRBV6-1 and TRBJ1-1. This CDR3 is built from 13 residues. Germline CDR1 MNHNS, CDR2 SASEGT. The CDR3 reads CASSDQSGTEAFF.

This sequence joins TRBV20-1 and TRBJ2-7; TCRdb selects TRBD1, and the lack of DNA leaves this call unchecked. Germline V gene lookup returns CDR1 DFQATT and CDR2 SNEGSKA (reference sequence). The CDR3 runs to 14 residues. CDR3 amino acids: CSARGDRGTYEQYF.

This clonotype is medium-sized (0.01 to 0.1%) by frequency. The chain uses TRBV12-3 or TRBV12-4 and TRBJ2-7; the TCRdb call, TRBD2, lacks DNA for checking. This CDR3 comprises 12 residues. Here the CDR3 reads CASSGGTWEQYF.

This clonotype shows up as medium-sized by frequency. The chain carries TRBV5-5 and TRBJ2-2; checking the TCRdb D call of TRBD1 is not possible without DNA. Germline CDR1 and CDR2: SGHKS and YYEKEE (reference sequence). This CDR3 region has 16 residues. This chain's CDR3 is CASSFRVEDNTPKLFF.

The chain recombines TRBV5-1 with TRBJ1-3. CDR1 is SGHRS, CDR2 YFSETQ, per germline. The CDR3 covers 12 residues. CDR3 sequence: CASSSEANTIYF.

The V gene is TRBV12-3 or TRBV12-4, the J gene TRBJ2-1; without DNA, the TCRdb call of TRBD1 cannot be checked. CDR3 length equals 13 residues. The CDR3 protein is CASSDVGQGIQFF.

The V call is TRBV6-8, the J call TRBJ1-1. CDR3 length equals 16 residues. Germline loops: CDR1 MNHGY, CDR2 SAAAGT. The CDR3 protein is CASSYNGKGMNTEAFF.

The chain joins TRBV6-2 or TRBV6-3 to TRBJ1-1. The CDR3 has 11 amino acids. Germline values: CDR1 MNHEY, CDR2 SVGEGT. The chain's CDR3 is CASTQGTEAFF.